This T cell receptor beta chain comes out of a study of CD8 T cells in Susac syndrome. The authors reverse transcribed roughly 0.5 to 1 ug RNA with random hexamers. TCRdb redid the calling of the immunoSEQ multiplex PCR reads with MiXCR, one entry per CDR3 protein. The sample holds about 160,000 distinct CDR3 sequences, roughly 95% seen once. This CDR3 has 16 amino acids. Per germline, CDR1 KGHSH and CDR2 LQKENI. Trimming stripped 2 bases from V and 5 bases from J, with 19 bases between. The count of this clonotype is one. This receptor was taken from a human donor with Susac syndrome. The gene calls are TRBV18 and TRBJ2-7, with TRBD2 as a possible D gene (6 bases). Sequenced input: CD4+ T cells from PBMCs. CDR3 residues: CASSPKVEAGGHEQYF. The DNA for the CDR3 is TGTGCCAGCTCACCAAAGGTCGAGGCCGGGGGACACGAGCAGTACTTC.